One and the same sample provided the 2 T cell receptor beta chains below, sequenced in a study of identical twins. MiXCR, run by TCRdb on the 5' RACE reads, gives a single entry per CDR3 protein. The sample holds some 900,000 distinct CDR3 sequences; roughly an eighth are singletons and the top ten take about 1.5%. This sample also belongs to another study, concerning yellow fever vaccine responses in identical twins.

Source material: PBMCs. All receptors come from a woman aged 18-29 years in good health.

This clonotype has at least ten counts. The V and J genes are TRBV13 and TRBJ2-4; the D gene is possibly TRBD2 (5 bases). Germline CDR1 is PRHDT and CDR2 is FYEKMQ (reference sequence). The length of the CDR3 is 14 residues. Trimming removed 4 bases from V and 10 bases from J, with 17 bases in between. The CDR3 nucleotides read TGTGCCAGCAGCTCCCGGCTCCGGGATAGGATTCAGTACTTC. This sequence encodes CASSSRLRDRIQYF.

The chain has TRBV28 and TRBJ2-7; D gene unclear. The length of the CDR3 is 12 residues. CDR1 is MDHEN and CDR2 is SYDVKM in the germline V gene. The germline V and J ends were trimmed by 5 bases and 9 bases, with 14 bases remaining between them. This chain's CDR3 is CASSTPGLGQYF. Written as DNA, the CDR3 is TGTGCCAGCAGTACCCCGGGTTTAGGGCAGTACTTC.